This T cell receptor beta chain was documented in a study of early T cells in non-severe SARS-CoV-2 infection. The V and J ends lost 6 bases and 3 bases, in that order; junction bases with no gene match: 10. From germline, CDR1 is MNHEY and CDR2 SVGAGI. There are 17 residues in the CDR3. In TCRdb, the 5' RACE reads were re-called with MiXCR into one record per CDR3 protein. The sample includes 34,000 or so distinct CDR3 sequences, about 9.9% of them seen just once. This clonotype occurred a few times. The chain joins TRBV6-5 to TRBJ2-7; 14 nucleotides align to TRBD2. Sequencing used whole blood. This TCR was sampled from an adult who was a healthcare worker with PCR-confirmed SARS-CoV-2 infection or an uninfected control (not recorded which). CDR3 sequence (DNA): TGTGCCAGCAGACGCCTTGGACTAGCGGGGGGTATCTACGAGCAGTACTTC. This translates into CASRRLGLAGGIYEQYF.